The 11 T cell receptor beta chains below were found in one sample sequenced in a study of tumor-infiltrating lymphocytes in primary liver carcinoma. The researchers produced TCR beta cDNA from approximately 550 ng total RNA with a constant-region primer. Amplification in three nested multiplex PCR rounds with slightly modified ARM-PCR gave rise to TCR beta libraries. The first two PCR rounds, roughly 9 cycles each, used TRBV1-TRBV30 forward primers and a C-beta reverse primer. Using its own MiXCR run on the multiplex PCR reads, TCRdb lists one record per CDR3 protein. The repertoire has about 30,000 distinct CDR3 sequences, around 66% of them found once; the top ten carry roughly 30%. Co-extracted RNA and DNA came from around 20-30 mg of unsorted bulk tissue. Sequenced sample: liver tumor tissue from sampling region 3. The subset: tumor region T3, left-lateral pole. Every receptor here comes from a woman aged 25-40 years with primary liver carcinoma and hepatitis B virus infection.

Of note for this clonotype: Without the conserved terminal phenylalanine or tryptophan, this CDR3 likely stems from a read error. The chain carries TRBV11-2 and TRBJ1-1, with 11 bases identical to TRBD1. The V gene's germline CDR1 is SGHAT and CDR2 FQNNGV. J lost 2 bases, V lost 5 bases, and 19 bases had no gene match. CDR3 length: 20 amino acids. The CDR3 DNA follows: TGTGCCAGCAGCGCTCGGGACAGGGGGTGCAAGGGGTGGAGTAACACTGAAGCTTTCTAT. Its protein product is CASSARDRGCKGWSNTEAFY.

This clonotype was seen more than once but under ten times. This could be a read error, since a much larger clone is one nucleotide away. The chain couples TRBV19 to TRBJ2-3; 8 bases fit TRBD1. CDR3 length equals 14 residues. Germline V lookup: CDR1 LNHDA, CDR2 SQIVND (reference sequence). This chain's CDR3 is CASSTGQGTDTRYF. The CDR3 region has the DNA TGTGCCAGTAGTACCGGACAGGGCACAGATACGCGGTATTTT. The complete variable domain, with remaining parts taken from reference TRBV19 and TRBJ2-3, reads DGGITQSPKYLFRKEGQNVTLSCEQNLNHDAMYWYRQDPGQGLRLIYYSQIVNDFQKGDIAEGYSVSREKKESFPLTVTSAQKNPTAFYLCASSTGQGTDTRYFGPGTRLTVL.

In regard to this clonotype: Germline is not matched at one junction end, which may reflect a read error. This chain joins TRBV7-8 and TRBJ2-2; D could derive from TRBD1 or TRBD2 (5 bases each). CDR1 SGHVS and CDR2 FQNEAQ come from the germline V gene. CDR3 size: 14 residues. The CDR3 nucleotides are TGTGCCAGCAGCTTAACCAGAGTCGCCAGGGAGCCGTTTTTT. Encoded protein: CASSLTRVAREPFF.

As to this clonotype: Compared with germline, one end of the junction differs, possibly owing to a read error. The chain carries TRBV28 and TRBJ2-5; D not resolved. This CDR3 has 14 residues. Germline V gene data show CDR1 as MDHEN and CDR2 as SYDVKM. The DNA of the CDR3 is TGTACCAGCAGTTTGGTTGGTCTTCAAGAGATCCAGTACTTC. Translated: CTSSLVGLQEIQYF.

In DNA form, the CDR3 reads TGTGCCTACAGCTTTATAGCGGGAGGATCGGGAGAGACCCAGTACTTC. This encodes CAYSFIAGGSGETQYF. The chain combines TRBV7-9 with TRBJ2-5; 10 nucleotides agree with TRBD2. Germline CDR1 SEHNR, CDR2 FQNEAQ (reference sequence). The J segment lost 4 bases and the V segment lost 11 bases, leaving 16 bases of the junction unmatched. This CDR3 contains 16 residues. Together with reference TRBV7-9 and TRBJ2-5, the CDR3 gives the full variable domain: DTGVSQNPRHKITKRGQNVTFRCDPISEHNRLYWYRQTLGQGPEFLTYFQNEAQLEKSRLLSDRFSAERPKGSFSTLEIQRTEQGDSAMYLCAYSFIAGGSGETQYFGPGTRLLVL.

The rearrangement joins TRBV6-6 to TRBJ2-6; D gene ambiguous. The V and J ends lost 2 bases and 14 bases respectively, with 19 bases between them. Germline V lookup: CDR1 MNHNY, CDR2 SVGAGI (reference sequence). The CDR3 runs to 15 residues. CDR3 protein: CASSYEHSVADILTF. CDR3 nucleotides: TGTGCCAGCAGTTACGAACACTCTGTGGCCGACATCCTGACTTTC.

Concerning this clonotype itself: Given the absence of the conserved phenylalanine or tryptophan at the CDR3 end, a read error is likely. V and J are TRBV6-2 or TRBV6-3 and TRBJ2-3, with unresolved D. Germline CDR1 MNHEY, CDR2 SVGEGT. This CDR3 has 14 amino acids. CDR3 protein: CASSLSEATDTQYL. The CDR3 nucleotides are TGTGCTAGCAGTTTATCGGAAGCTACAGATACGCAGTATTTG.

This sequence joins TRBV5-4 and TRBJ2-7, with D perhaps TRBD2 (7 bases). V shed 3 bases and J shed 9 bases, with 28 bases lying between them. The CDR3 is 17 residues long. The germline V gene has CDR1 SGHNT and CDR2 YYREEE (reference sequence). The CDR3 DNA reads as TGTGCCAGCAGCTATGAGGGGGACCCCATTTGGGGGGGCCTGCAGTACTTC. It yields the protein CASSYEGDPIWGGLQYF.

The CDR3 here is CASCAIGGWETQYF. As DNA, the CDR3 is TGTGCCAGCTGTGCGATTGGAGGGTGGGAGACCCAGTACTTC. This chain uses TRBV28 with TRBJ2-5; perhaps TRBD2 as D (6 bases). Germline CDR1 reads MDHEN; CDR2 reads SYDVKM. The ends were cut back, 8 bases at V and 5 bases at J, with 18 bases in the middle. The CDR3 consists of 14 residues.

As concerns this clonotype: A much larger clone is a single base away; this may be a read error. The chain employs TRBV29-1 and TRBJ2-2, with 11 bases matching TRBD2. After removal of 3 bases from V and 1 base from J, the junction contained 7 bases not matched to a gene. This CDR3 spans 17 amino acids. CDR1 and CDR2 (germline): SQVTM, ANQGSEA. CDR3 sequence: CSVEGLAGGLNTGELFF. CDR3 nucleotide sequence: TGCAGCGTTGAGGGGCTAGCGGGAGGCCTGAACACCGGGGAGCTGTTTTTT.

This chain links TRBV29-1 with TRBJ2-7, with a weak D call TRBD2 (6 bases). The length of the CDR3 is 12 residues. Germline V gene data show CDR1 as SQVTM and CDR2 as ANQGSEA. For the CDR3, the DNA is TGCACTGTCGGGGGAGGCTCCTACGAGCAGTACTTC. Residues: CTVGGGSYEQYF.